The rows below give T cell receptor beta chains drawn from one sample of a study of vaccination effects on CD4 cells after COVID-19. Antigens of these TCRs are unknown. Assay: immunoSEQ multiplex PCR; the TCRdb copy retains only in-frame clones and omits some. Of approximately 8,900 clones in the sample, 65% to 75% were seen once. This specimen was CD4+ T cells from PBMCs cultured with HCoV-229E spike peptides, taken before COVID-19 vaccination. The receptor source for this set is a human donor who received a COVID-19 vaccine. The CDR3 runs from the conserved cysteine through the conserved F or W. A D gene is named only where the DNA matches it firmly. Some rows have no size entry. The others give once, few or many, or a class for an expanded clone.

NA	TRBV5-1	NA	TRBJ2-7	TGCGCCAGCAGCTTGGGGACGGGCGACTCCTACGAGCAGTACTTC	CASSLGTGDSYEQYF
NA	TRBV1	NA	TRBJ2-5	TGCACCAGCAGCGGTGACTGTCGATGGACCCAGTACTTC	CTSSGDCRWTQYF
medium-sized	TRBV10-3	NA	TRBJ2-1	TGTGCCATCAGTGAGTCGATGAATAAGGCGGTCTCCTACAATGAGCAGTTCTTC	CAISESMNKAVSYNEQFF
NA	TRBV5-1	NA	TRBJ2-5	TGCGCCAGCAGCTTAGGGACCAATCAAGAGACCCAGTACTTC	CASSLGTNQETQYF
few	TRBV29-1	NA	TRBJ1-1	TGCAGCGTTTTCAGGACATCAAGCACTGAAGCTTTCTTT	CSVFRTSSTEAFF
NA	TRBV10-3	NA	TRBJ2-2	TGTGCCATCAGGGAGGTCTCAATGGGGACCGGGGAGCTGTTTTTT	CAIREVSMGTGELFF
NA	TRBV27	TRBD2	TRBJ2-2	TGTGCAATCTGCGGGCGGGAGTGGGCCGGGGAGCTGTTTTTT	CAICGREWAGELFF
NA	TRBV7-9	TRBD2	TRBJ2-7	TGTGCCAGCAGCTTACCCCTAAGCGGGAGGAGCGAGCAGTACTTC	CASSLPLSGRSEQYF
NA	TRBV7-8	NA	TRBJ1-6	TGTGCCAGCTTAACAGGGAGCTCCTATAATTCACCCCTCCACTTT	CASLTGSSYNSPLHF
NA	TRBV18	TRBD1	TRBJ1-2	TGTGCCAGCTCACCCACGACAGGGATAAAGTATGGCTACACCTTC	CASSPTTGIKYGYTF
NA	TRBV21-1	NA	TRBJ2-1	TGTGCCAGCAGCAAACTAGCGGGAGAATACAATGAGCAGTTCTTC	CASSKLAGEYNEQFF
NA	TRBV2	NA	TRBJ1-1	TGTGCCAGCAGGAGCCTGAACACTGAAGCTTTCTTT	CASRSLNTEAFF
NA	TRBV5-8	TRBD1	TRBJ2-6	TGTGCCAGCAGCTTGGCCAGGCAGGGGGCGTCTGGGGCCAACGTCCTGACTTTC	CASSLARQGASGANVLTF
few	TRBV5-1	TRBD1	TRBJ1-5	TGCGCCAGCAGCTTGGGGACAGGGGAGGGTCAGCCCCAGCATTTT	CASSLGTGEGQPQHF
NA	TRBV5-4	NA	TRBJ2-3	TGTGCCAGCAGCCCCGGGAGCACAGATACGCAGTATTTT	CASSPGSTDTQYF
few	TRBV7-9	NA	TRBJ1-2	TGTGCCAGCAGCTTAAATACGGACTATGGCTACACCTTC	CASSLNTDYGYTF
medium-sized	TRBV10-3	TRBD2	TRBJ2-7	TGTGCCATCAGTGAAACGGGAACTAGCGGACTATCCTACGAGCAGTACTTC	CAISETGTSGLSYEQYF
NA	TRBV6-2/TRBV6-3	NA	TRBJ2-5	TGTGCCAGCAGTTACGGGAGAGACCAGTACTTC	CASSYGRDQYF
NA	TRBV5-1	NA	TRBJ2-3	TGCGCCAGCAGCTACGTCCTAGGAGATACGCAGTATTTT	CASSYVLGDTQYF
NA	TRBV29-1	NA	TRBJ1-1	TGCAGCGTTGGGGGGGTATTCGGAACTGAAGCTTTCTTT	CSVGGVFGTEAFF
NA	TRBV18	TRBD1	TRBJ2-7	TGTGCCAGCTCAGGACAGGGGTACGAGCAGTACTTC	CASSGQGYEQYF
NA	TRBV5-4	NA	TRBJ2-7	TGTGCCAGCACTCCGGGACCTATACCCCACGAGCAGTACTTC	CASTPGPIPHEQYF
large	TRBV5-4	TRBD2	TRBJ2-7	TGTGCCAGCAGCCCAACTAGCGGGAGCCCCTACGAGCAGTACTTC	CASSPTSGSPYEQYF
once	TRBV24-1	NA	TRBJ2-5	TGTGCCACCAGTGATCAAGGGTCGGAGACCCAGTACTTC	CATSDQGSETQYF
few	TRBV30	NA	TRBJ1-5	TGTGCCGGTCAGGAAGAGGGTCAGCCCCAGCATTTT	CAGQEEGQPQHF
few	TRBV30	NA	TRBJ1-5	TGTGCCTGGAGTGTACAACGCAATCAGCCCCAGCATTTT	CAWSVQRNQPQHF
NA	TRBV4-1	NA	TRBJ1-1	TGCGCCAGCAGCCGGGCAGCTGAAGCTTTCTTT	CASSRAAEAFF
NA	TRBV18	TRBD1	TRBJ1-3	TGTGCCAGCTCACCTCCGGGACAGGGAAACACCATATATTTT	CASSPPGQGNTIYF
NA	TRBV6-6	TRBD2	TRBJ2-1	TGTGCCAGCAGTCCCCTACCGGGACTAGCGGACAATGAGCAGTTCTTC	CASSPLPGLADNEQFF
NA	TRBV25-1	NA	TRBJ1-2	TGTGCCAGCGGGAGTGCTGGGGGAGGTGGGGAGACCTTC	CASGSAGGGGETF
NA	TRBV12-3/TRBV12-4	NA	TRBJ1-1	TGTGCCAGCAGCCTGCAGGGGAACACTGAAGCTTTCTTT	CASSLQGNTEAFF
NA	TRBV19	TRBD1	TRBJ1-2	TGTGCCAGTAGATACGACAGGGGGCGTAGCTATGGCTACACCTTC	CASRYDRGRSYGYTF
NA	TRBV18	TRBD2	TRBJ2-5	TGTGCCAGCTCACCAGGGGAGGGAGAGACCCAGTACTTC	CASSPGEGETQYF
NA	TRBV6-1	TRBD2	TRBJ2-3	TGTGCCAGCAGTGAACCTTCGACTAGCGGGAGGGCGGGAGATACGCAGTATTTT	CASSEPSTSGRAGDTQYF
NA	TRBV27	NA	TRBJ2-4	TGTGCCAGCAGTTTAGCTGCCAAAAACATTCAGTACTTC	CASSLAAKNIQYF
NA	TRBV11-2	TRBD1	TRBJ1-1	TGTGCCAGCAGTTCTCACAGGGGGAAGAACACTGAAGCTTTCTTT	CASSSHRGKNTEAFF
once	TRBV18	TRBD2	TRBJ2-1	TGTGCCAGCTCACCGATGACTAGCACCCTCTACAATGAGCAGTTCTTC	CASSPMTSTLYNEQFF
NA	TRBV5-4	TRBD1	TRBJ1-2	TGTGCCAGCAGTTTCATTCCGACAGGGGTGAACTATGGCTACACCTTC	CASSFIPTGVNYGYTF
NA	TRBV5-1	TRBD1	TRBJ2-1	TGCGCCAGCAGCTTGAGACTAGACAGGGGCAATGAGCAGTTCTTC	CASSLRLDRGNEQFF
NA	TRBV27	TRBD1	TRBJ2-5	TGTGCCAGCAGTTTATCGAGACAGGGGGAGACCCAGTACTTC	CASSLSRQGETQYF
few	TRBV2	NA	TRBJ2-1	TGTGCCAGCACTCTATACAATGAGCAGTTCTTC	CASTLYNEQFF
NA	TRBV2	TRBD1	TRBJ2-7	TGTGCCAGCAGCCTCCAGGGGGACTACGAGCAGTACTTC	CASSLQGDYEQYF